The T cell receptor (beta chain) under discussion was sequenced for a study of T cell repertoires in cytomegalovirus infection. The overall study: Indicated by public TCR beta signatures were CMV infection and matching HLA type.

From the reads, TCRdb called clonotypes with MiXCR, one entry per CDR3 protein. Of 150,000 to 200,000 distinct CDR3 sequences in the sample, roughly 14% were seen once. Trimming removed 3 bases from V and 6 bases from J, with 11 bases in between. CDR3 length equals 13 residues. The germline V gene encodes CDR1 SGHTA and CDR2 FQGTGA. Study findings and constraints: CMV-specific TCR beta clonotypes restricted by HLA-C dominated the ex vivo response. People with CMV and the relevant HLA were identified by cumulative public TCR beta family frequency.

The table lists this clonotype with many counts. Its target is unknown. This chain links TRBV7-3 with TRBJ1-1; D unresolved. This clonotype was sampled from a human donor in good health (CMV status not recorded). Some clones in this sample may be carry-over from other donors' samples. The sample comprised PBMCs. CDR3 in DNA: TGTGCCAGCAGCTTCGTTGGAGTGGCTGAAGCTTTCTTT. Translation: CASSFVGVAEAFF.